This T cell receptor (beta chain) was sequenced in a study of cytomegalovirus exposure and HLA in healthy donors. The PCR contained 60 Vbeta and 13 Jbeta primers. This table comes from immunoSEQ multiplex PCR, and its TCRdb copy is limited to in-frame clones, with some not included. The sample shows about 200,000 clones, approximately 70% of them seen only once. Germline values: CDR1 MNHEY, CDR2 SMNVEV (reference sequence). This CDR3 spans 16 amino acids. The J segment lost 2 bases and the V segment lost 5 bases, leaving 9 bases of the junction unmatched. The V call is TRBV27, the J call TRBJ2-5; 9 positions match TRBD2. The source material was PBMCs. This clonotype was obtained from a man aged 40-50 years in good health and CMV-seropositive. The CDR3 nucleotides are TGTGCCAGCAGTACCGTGGGAAGCGGGGGGCAAGAGACCCAGTACTTC. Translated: CASSTVGSGGQETQYF.